This paragraph covers one T cell receptor beta chain sequence. This sample stems from a study of Tregs in tolerant kidney transplant recipients. V gave up 1 base and J gave up 4 bases; unmatched junction bases: 1. The V gene's germline CDR1 is KGHSH and CDR2 LQKENI. The CDR3 spans 14 residues. Only in-frame clones appear in the TCRdb table, and some are missing; sequencing was by immunoSEQ multiplex PCR. The data contain approximately 60,000 clones, 95% to 98% of them seen just once; the ten biggest clones take up 0.34%. The clonotype originates from a human donor who received a combined kidney and bone marrow transplant. The chain is built from TRBV18 and TRBJ1-5, with 7 nucleotides matching TRBD1. The sequencing here drew on Tregs from blood, taken before the transplant. CDR3 DNA sequence: TGTGCCAGCTCACCACAGGGGGCAAATCAGCCCCAGCATTTT. It translates to CASSPQGANQPQHF.